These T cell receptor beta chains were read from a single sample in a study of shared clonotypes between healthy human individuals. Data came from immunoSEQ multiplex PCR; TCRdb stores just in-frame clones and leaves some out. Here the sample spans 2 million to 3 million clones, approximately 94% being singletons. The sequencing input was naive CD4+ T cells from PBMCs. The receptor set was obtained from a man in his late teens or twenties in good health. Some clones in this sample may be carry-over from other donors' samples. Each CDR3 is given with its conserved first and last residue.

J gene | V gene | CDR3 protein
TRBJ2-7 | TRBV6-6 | CASSYDSGRSYEQYF
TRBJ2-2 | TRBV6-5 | CASSYSNGELFF
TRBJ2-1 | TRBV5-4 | CASSWGGQRNNEQFF
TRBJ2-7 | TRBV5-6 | CASSLSFGGHEQYF
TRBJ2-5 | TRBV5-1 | CASSFNLGGGLETQYF
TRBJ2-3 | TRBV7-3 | CASSSDRGADTQYF
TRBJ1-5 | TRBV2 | CATRGGQTYQPQHF
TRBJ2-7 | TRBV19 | CASSIRNRVGEQYF
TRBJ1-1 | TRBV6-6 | CASSYVASNTEAFF
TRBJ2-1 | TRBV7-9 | CASSLTSGIYNEQFF
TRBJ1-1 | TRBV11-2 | CASSRRVEGAEAFF
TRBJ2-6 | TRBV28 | CASIPSQGTNSGANVLTF
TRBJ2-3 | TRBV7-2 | CASSLDLLAGGPDTQYF
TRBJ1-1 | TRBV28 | CASSSGQGNTEAFF
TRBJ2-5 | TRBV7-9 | CASSSQETQYF
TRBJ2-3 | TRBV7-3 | CASSFSGGASDTQYF
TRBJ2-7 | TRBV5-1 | CASSLVGQGYEQYF
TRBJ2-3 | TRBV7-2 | CASSRNRGGTDTQYF
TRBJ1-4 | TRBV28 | CASRDRETYNEKLFF
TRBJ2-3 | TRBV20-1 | CSAGGGDTQYF
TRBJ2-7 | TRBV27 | CASRWASRTGEQYF
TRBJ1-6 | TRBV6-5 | CASSPTYPSPLHF
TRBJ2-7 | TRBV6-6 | CASSAQGGNYEQYF
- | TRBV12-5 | CASGLAGAYEQYF
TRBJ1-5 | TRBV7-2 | CASSPGQGRGWQPQHF
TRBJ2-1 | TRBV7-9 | CASSLAWANNEQFF
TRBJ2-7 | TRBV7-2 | CASSLKRQRTYEQYF
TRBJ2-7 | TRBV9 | CASTKTPDSHRPPYEQYF
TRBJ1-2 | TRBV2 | CASSGQRGGSYGYTF
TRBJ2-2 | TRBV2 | CASTREGGTGELFF
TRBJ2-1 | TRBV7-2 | CASSIYLLGGGLNEQFF
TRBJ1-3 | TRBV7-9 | CASSFDRPSGNTIYF
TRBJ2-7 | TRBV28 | CASSLGRGYRQYF
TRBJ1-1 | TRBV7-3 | CASSPTSRQVDMNTEAFF
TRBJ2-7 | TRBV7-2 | CASSPLRSGSYEQYF
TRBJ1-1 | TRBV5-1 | CASSLGQAEAFF
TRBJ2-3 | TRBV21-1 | CASSKSEGESSTDTQYF
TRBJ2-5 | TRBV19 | CASSAAGTSGETQYF
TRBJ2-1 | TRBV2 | CASSEGVGTGYNEQFF
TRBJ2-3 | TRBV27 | CASSCRVNRYSDTQYF
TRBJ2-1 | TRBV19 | CASSYVAGMRYEQFF
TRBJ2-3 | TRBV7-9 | CASSSGGGGRPDTQYF
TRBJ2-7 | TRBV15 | CATSRESTPSYEQYF
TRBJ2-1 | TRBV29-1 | CSVEGGRALYSEQFF
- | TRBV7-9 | CASSKGTGTYEQYF
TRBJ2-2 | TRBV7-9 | CASSREGTVTGELFF
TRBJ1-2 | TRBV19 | CASKAPGQGFDGYTF
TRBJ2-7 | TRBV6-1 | CASSEIVTGVYEQYF
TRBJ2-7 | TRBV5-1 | CASSGGPAYEQYF
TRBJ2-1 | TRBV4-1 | CASSQRPGVYNEQFF
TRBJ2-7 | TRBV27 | CASRGTGRGEQYF
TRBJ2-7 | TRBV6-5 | CASMRELSSYEQYF
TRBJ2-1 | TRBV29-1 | CSVEVRTGGSYNEQFF
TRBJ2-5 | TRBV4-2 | CASSHRASGQETQYF
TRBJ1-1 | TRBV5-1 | CASSTTGTGNTEAFF
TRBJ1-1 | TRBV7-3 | CASSAAFGSTEAFF
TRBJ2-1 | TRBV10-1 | CASSERRGQGVYNEQFF